One sample yielded the 27 T cell receptor beta chains listed below, sequenced in a study of T cell repertoires in cytomegalovirus infection. TCRdb passed the reads through MiXCR, listing each CDR3 protein once. The table lists over 450,000 distinct CDR3 sequences, about 11% of them singletons. Sequencing was done on a sample of PBMCs. The receptors stem from a human donor in good health (CMV status not recorded). Some clones in this sample may be carry-over from other donors' samples.

This clonotype was seen a few times. The CDR3, as DNA: TGTGCCAGCAGTTTAAAGGGGGCCACTGAAGCTTTCTTT. This codes for CASSLKGATEAFF. The gene calls are TRBV12-3 or TRBV12-4 and TRBJ1-1; TRBD1 aligns across 7 bases. Trimming removed 2 bases from V and 4 bases from J; junction bases left unmatched: 1. This CDR3 has 13 residues.

This clonotype was detected only a few times. One junction end disagrees with the germline gene, perhaps due to a read error. The rearrangement joins TRBV7-7 to TRBJ2-7, with a tentative D call TRBD1 (5 bases). Germline V CDR1 and CDR2: SSHAT, FNYEAQ (reference sequence). The CDR3 is made up of 15 amino acids. DNA of the CDR3: TGTGCTAGCAGCTCCTCCAGGGTTTTCCTCTACGAGCAGTACTTC. Translated, it gives CASSSSRVFLYEQYF.

V is TRBV20-1 and J is TRBJ1-4; 7 positions match TRBD1. J gave up 3 bases and V 6 bases, and 7 bases lay outside the gene matches. This CDR3 is built from 14 residues. Germline V gene data show CDR1 as DFQATT and CDR2 as SNEGSKA (reference sequence). The CDR3 DNA reads as TGCAGTGCAGCCCAGGGGGGGGCTAATGAAAAACTGTTTTTT. This encodes CSAAQGGANEKLFF.

This clonotype was seen ten or more times. This chain links TRBV27 with TRBJ2-6; D call uncertain. Germline V CDR1 and CDR2: MNHEY, SMNVEV (reference sequence). V was trimmed by 0 bases and J by 4 bases, leaving 16 bases between them. The CDR3 contains 18 residues. DNA of the CDR3: TGTGCCAGCAGTTTATCCCTTCGAGCGTATGGAGGGGCCAACGTCCTGACTTTC. Protein product: CASSLSLRAYGGANVLTF.

In this sample, this clonotype turned up a few times. The rearrangement uses TRBV15 and TRBJ2-2; 7 bases are a match to TRBD1. Germline V lookup: CDR1 LNHNV, CDR2 YYDKDF (reference sequence). This CDR3 spans 19 amino acids. The J segment lost 6 bases and the V segment lost 0 bases, leaving 16 bases of the junction unmatched. The DNA of the CDR3 is TGTGCCACCAGCAGAGATCGGGTGGGCGGCAGGGGGTCCGCCGGGGAGCTGTTTTTT. It translates to CATSRDRVGGRGSAGELFF.

Only a few counts were recorded for this clonotype. V gene TRBV29-1 combines with J gene TRBJ1-3, with 7 bases matching TRBD1. The CDR3 is 14 residues long. CDR1 SQVTM and CDR2 ANQGSEA come from the germline V gene. With V trimmed by 5 bases and J by 0 bases, 4 bases remained unmatched. This CDR3 reads CSVKQGSSGNTIYF. The CDR3 DNA follows: TGCAGCGTTAAACAGGGGAGCTCTGGAAACACCATATATTTT.

This clonotype was found many times. This chain links TRBV4-1 with TRBJ2-1; D call uncertain. The V gene's germline CDR1 is MGHRA and CDR2 YSYEKL. Trimming removed 4 bases from V and 0 bases from J, with 19 bases in between. The CDR3 spans 18 residues. The DNA of the CDR3 is TGCGCCAGCAGCCGCACCCGATGGCGAGGTAGCTCCTACAATGAGCAGTTCTTC. Translated, it gives CASSRTRWRGSSYNEQFF.

This clonotype occurred many times. This chain joins TRBV2 and TRBJ2-2; no firm D call. This CDR3 contains 13 residues. Trimming pared 4 bases from V and 4 bases from J, leaving 7 bases between. Germline CDR1 and CDR2: SNHLY and FYNNEI. The DNA of the CDR3 is TGTGCCAGCAGTGGGACGGTCACCGGGGAGCTGTTTTTT. Amino acid sequence: CASSGTVTGELFF.

This clonotype has ten or more counts. The chain links TRBV6-2 or TRBV6-3 to TRBJ2-1, with 9 positions matching TRBD2. Germline V CDR1 and CDR2: MNHEY, SVGEGT. V shed 5 bases, J shed 5 bases, and the junction held 7 bases outside the gene matches. The CDR3 totals 15 residues. The CDR3 reads CASSQRASGNNEQFF. The CDR3 DNA follows: TGTGCCAGCAGTCAGAGGGCTAGCGGGAACAATGAGCAGTTCTTC.

The CDR3 sequence: CASSFGRGQGHQPQHF. DNA for the CDR3: TGTGCCAGCAGCTTCGGCCGGGGACAGGGACATCAGCCCCAGCATTTT. The chain joins TRBV9 to TRBJ1-5; 9 bases align to TRBD1. Germline V gives CDR1 SGDLS, CDR2 YYNGEE. The CDR3 sequence is 16 residues long. Unmatched junction bases numbered 10, after V lost 4 bases and J lost 5 bases.

The sample holds a few counts of this clonotype. The rearrangement links TRBV5-1 to TRBJ1-2; 9 bases are shared with TRBD1. Germline CDR1 and CDR2: SGHRS and YFSETQ. The CDR3 extends over 15 amino acids. The V gene end was trimmed by 3 bases and the J gene end by 2 bases; junction bases not matched to a gene: 5. In DNA, the CDR3 is TGCGCCAGCAGCTCCATGGGACAGGGAAACTATGGCTACACCTTC. Its protein product is CASSSMGQGNYGYTF.

This clonotype was counted at least ten times. V usage is TRBV12-3 or TRBV12-4 and J usage is TRBJ1-4; D is unclear. The V and J ends lost 2 bases and 2 bases respectively, with 3 bases between them. The CDR3 totals 13 residues. As DNA, the CDR3 is TGTGCCAGCAGTTTAATGACTAATGAAAAACTGTTTTTT. Translated: CASSLMTNEKLFF.

The rearrangement links TRBV7-2 to TRBJ1-5; D is perhaps TRBD1 (5 bases). The CDR3 contains 15 residues. The germline V gene encodes CDR1 SGHTA and CDR2 FQGNSA. Trimming took off 5 bases at V and 4 bases at J, with 15 bases between the two ends. The CDR3 sequence: CASSADRILNQPQHF. DNA of the CDR3: TGTGCCAGCAGCGCCGACAGAATCCTAAATCAGCCCCAGCATTTT.

This clonotype was recorded a few times. V usage is TRBV20-1 and J usage is TRBJ2-5, with a tentative D call TRBD1 (6 bases). Germline CDR1 is DFQATT and CDR2 is SNEGSKA (reference sequence). The CDR3 extends over 17 amino acids. Trimming took off 6 bases at V and 5 bases at J, with 28 bases between the two ends. The CDR3: CSAVSWGRSARGETQYF. CDR3 bases: TGCAGTGCCGTCTCGTGGGGGCGTAGCGCCCGAGGGGAGACCCAGTACTTC.

This chain connects TRBV20-1 to TRBJ2-1; TRBD2 agrees at 8 bases. CDR3 length equals 14 residues. Trimming took 6 bases from V and 0 from J; bases not matched to a gene: 4. Germline V gene data show CDR1 as DFQATT and CDR2 as SNEGSKA (reference sequence). The DNA of the CDR3 is TGCAGTGCAAACCTAGCGGGCTCCTACAATGAGCAGTTCTTC. The encoded protein is CSANLAGSYNEQFF.

In its sample, this clonotype was seen many times. The rearrangement uses TRBV5-4 and TRBJ1-5; D might be TRBD1 (6 bases). The CDR3 has 17 amino acids. The germline CDR1 and CDR2 sequences are SGHNT and YYREEE (reference sequence). Trimming shortened V by 4 bases and J by 1 base, and 18 bases separated the two germline ends. The CDR3 bases are TGTGCCAGCAGCCCAGGGGTTAATGAAAGGAGCAATCAGCCCCAGCATTTT. It encodes CASSPGVNERSNQPQHF.

This clonotype has just a few counts. The rearrangement uses TRBV5-1 and TRBJ2-1, with TRBD2 matching over 12 bases. This CDR3 is 15 amino acids long. CDR1 and CDR2 from the germline V gene are SGHRS and YFSETQ. Trimming cost V 6 bases and J 4 bases; bases outside gene matches: 5. The CDR3 region is CASTRLAGVYNEQFF. The CDR3 nucleotides read TGCGCCAGCACCAGACTAGCGGGAGTGTACAATGAGCAGTTCTTC.

The V gene is TRBV15, the J gene TRBJ2-3; the D is unclear. CDR3 length equals 17 residues. Trimming pared 8 bases from V and 2 bases from J, leaving 23 bases between. Germline V gives CDR1 LNHNV, CDR2 YYDKDF (reference sequence). The CDR3 loop is CATLDYGDSADTDTQYF. DNA of the CDR3: TGTGCCACCCTCGATTACGGCGACTCTGCGGACACAGATACGCAGTATTTT.

This clonotype was counted ten times or more. The rearrangement joins TRBV19 to TRBJ2-7, with D perhaps matching TRBD1 (5 bases). With 4 bases removed from V and 0 bases from J, the gap between germline ends came to 16 bases. Germline-derived CDR1 and CDR2 are LNHDA and SQIVND (reference sequence). The CDR3 is made up of 16 amino acids. The CDR3 region is CASSREGDVGSYEQYF. In DNA form, the CDR3 reads TGTGCCAGTAGTAGAGAAGGGGATGTAGGCTCCTACGAGCAGTACTTC.

This clonotype was detected only a few times. The CDR3 is CASSPTSGRAFPQYF. CDR3 coding DNA: TGCGCCAGCAGCCCCACTAGCGGGAGGGCTTTCCCGCAGTATTTT. This sequence joins TRBV5-1 and TRBJ2-3, with 13 bases fitting TRBD2. The CDR3 is made up of 15 amino acids. J was trimmed by 10 bases and V by 4 bases; bases with no gene match: 9. The germline V gene has CDR1 SGHRS and CDR2 YFSETQ.

This clonotype was found many times. J is TRBJ2-1 and V is TRBV12-3 or TRBV12-4, with 7 positions matching TRBD1. The CDR3 consists of 14 residues. V dropped 4 bases and J dropped 6; count of bases not matched to a gene: 6. The CDR3, as DNA: TGTGCCAGCAGTTCCGGGACAGCAAGCAATGAGCAGTTCTTC. Translating it yields CASSSGTASNEQFF.

This clonotype was recorded many times. The chain has TRBV5-1 and TRBJ2-1; tentatively, D is TRBD1 (7 bases). CDR3 length: 16 amino acids. Germline CDR1 SGHRS, CDR2 YFSETQ. Trimming removed 4 bases at V and 0 bases at J, with 14 bases between. The CDR3 sequence is CASSPGGSSSYNEQFF. In DNA, the CDR3 is TGCGCCAGCAGCCCAGGGGGGTCGAGCTCCTACAATGAGCAGTTCTTC.

This clonotype showed up just a few times. Relative to the germline gene, one junction end is altered; a read error may explain this. The gene calls are TRBV7-6 and TRBJ2-7; 9 nucleotides match TRBD1. Germline assignment: CDR1 SGHVS and CDR2 FNYEAQ. This CDR3 contains 15 residues. The CDR3 region has the DNA TGTGCTAGCAGCCCGGGGACAGGGATCTCCTACGAGCAGTACTTC. Translated, it gives CASSPGTGISYEQYF.

A few counts support this clonotype. This chain uses TRBV11-2 with TRBJ2-3; D uncertain. Germline V CDR1 and CDR2: SGHAT, FQNNGV. There are 14 residues in the CDR3. The germline V and J ends were trimmed by 0 bases and 4 bases, with 8 bases remaining between them. CDR3 amino acids: CASSLDPSADTQYF. The CDR3 bases are TGTGCCAGCAGCTTAGACCCGAGTGCAGATACGCAGTATTTT.

This clonotype was counted ten times or more. The genes are TRBV29-1 and TRBJ2-3, with D uncertain. Per the germline V gene, CDR1 is SQVTM and CDR2 is ANQGSEA. Trimming shortened V by 4 bases and J by 6 bases, and 5 bases separated the two germline ends. The CDR3 extends over 10 amino acids. The CDR3 region is CSVVADTQYF. The DNA of the CDR3 is TGCAGCGTTGTTGCGGATACGCAGTATTTT.

This clonotype has a count of ten or more. The CDR3 loop reads CASSSPDGALYNEQFF. The CDR3 DNA follows: TGTGCCAGCAGCTCCCCCGATGGGGCCCTTTACAATGAGCAGTTCTTC. The V and J genes are TRBV11-2 and TRBJ2-1; D possibly corresponds to TRBD1 (5 bases). From germline, CDR1 is SGHAT and CDR2 FQNNGV. The CDR3 sequence is 16 residues long. The V end lost 4 bases, the J end lost 4 bases, and 17 bases lay between the germline ends. The full variable domain, its missing parts supplied by reference TRBV11-2 and TRBJ2-1, is EAGVAQSPRYKIIEKRQSVAFWCNPISGHATLYWYQQILGQGPKLLIQFQNNGVVDDSQLPKDRFSAERLKGVDSTLKIQPAKLEDSAVYLCASSSPDGALYNEQFFGPGTRLTVL.

The V call is TRBV29-1, the J call TRBJ1-1, with D possibly TRBD1 on 5 matching bases. V lost 5 bases, J lost 11 bases, and 21 bases lay in between. Germline V CDR1 and CDR2: SQVTM, ANQGSEA. The CDR3 is 13 residues long. For the CDR3, the DNA is TGCAGCGTTAGTGAAGGACAATTTCTTAATGCTTTCTTT. This gives the protein CSVSEGQFLNAFF.